One and the same sample provided the 3 T cell receptor beta chains below, sequenced in a study of T cells in Graves' hyperthyroidism and ophthalmopathy. The CDR3 regions of TCR beta were amplified from RNA transcripts. The HTBI primer set drove a first-round RT-PCR of the TCR CDR3. TCRdb processed the multiplex PCR reads anew with MiXCR; each CDR3 protein has one entry. The repertoire holds about 560,000 distinct CDR3 sequences, with roughly a sixth as singletons. The sequenced sample consisted of blood. The receptors here all came from a woman younger than 30 with Graves' hyperthyroidism.

This clonotype was counted many times. The rearrangement links TRBV28 to TRBJ1-1; 11 bases match TRBD1. V shed 6 bases and J 5 bases; nucleotides not matched to a gene: 5. This CDR3 has 14 amino acids. The germline CDR1 and CDR2 sequences are MDHEN and SYDVKM. CDR3 residues: CASRPGTGGTEAFF. For the CDR3, the DNA is TGTGCCAGCAGACCCGGGACAGGGGGAACTGAAGCTTTCTTT.

This clonotype has just a few counts. This chain joins TRBV20-1 and TRBJ2-1, with D possibly being TRBD2 (6 bases). The length of the CDR3 is 15 residues. V gave up 3 bases and J gave up 4 bases, with 16 bases separating them. Germline V gene data show CDR1 as DFQATT and CDR2 as SNEGSKA (reference sequence). DNA for the CDR3: TGCAGTGCTAGCGCAGCCGGGGACTTTTACAATGAGCAGTTCTTC. It encodes CSASAAGDFYNEQFF.

This clonotype counts as medium-sized. This sequence joins TRBV9 and TRBJ2-3, with 7 positions matching TRBD2. The V segment lost 2 bases and the J segment 0 bases; nucleotides outside the gene matches: 3. This CDR3 contains 15 residues. Germline V gene sequence: CDR1 SGDLS, CDR2 YYNGEE. The CDR3 nucleotides read TGTGCCAGCAGCGTTCCTAGCGGTAGCACAGATACGCAGTATTTT. Translating gives CASSVPSGSTDTQYF.